This entry describes one T cell receptor (beta chain). Its antigen is still unknown. No much larger clone exists at a distance of one base, and base qualities are not known. The record originates from a study of Ad26.COV2.S vaccination and SARS-CoV-2 variants (dated by TCRdb to the early 2020s). Background for the entire study: Vaccine-arm donors came from COV1001, a multicentre, randomized, double-blind, placebo-controlled phase I-IIa trial of Ad26.COV2.S in healthy adults. Ad26.COV2.S was administered intramuscularly at 5 x 10^10 or 1 x 10^11 viral particles, either as a single shot or as two shots given 56 days apart. The specificity and breadth of SARS-CoV-2-reactive T cell receptors after Ad26.COV2.S vaccination were assessed by TCRbeta repertoire sequencing. The TCR-sequenced set comprised around 30 samples: some 20 Ad26.COV2.S vaccine recipients, 5 placebo recipients and 8 SARS-CoV-2 convalescent individuals. Participants in the trial were split at random into five groups of five each, receiving low-dose or high-dose Ad26.COV2.S once or twice, or else placebo on both occasions. Throughout the experiments and outcome assessment, investigators stayed blinded to trial group allocation. Findings and caveats that apply to the study as a whole: Comparable non-spike TCR breadth was observed between vaccine and placebo recipients, consistent with only spike being contained in the vaccine. According to the authors, total T cell responses may have been underestimated by the TCR breadth and depth analyses. After vaccination, spike-specific CD8+ and CD4+ T cell responses were reported to show substantial breadth. Ad26.COV2.S recipients had higher spike-specific TCR breadth than placebo recipients (P = 0.0014). The study lacked the statistical power to compare responses across vaccine doses or regimens.

The treatment or condition label on this specimen signifies: 15 to 20 received Ad26.COV2.S at low or high dose, single or two shots; a few received placebo; per-sample allocation not given. For vaccine and placebo recipients, the sequenced repertoires came from samples collected on day 63 after the first injection. Between 29 July and 7 August 2020, Cohort 1b enrolled about 27 adults aged 18-55 years at one site in Boston, USA. As a vaccine, Ad26.COV2.S was a replication-incompetent adenovirus type 26 vector that expressed a prefusion-stabilized SARS-CoV-2 spike protein derived from the original Wuhan strain. The immunoSEQ Assay was used to sequence TCRbeta CDR3 regions. After extraction, genomic DNA underwent amplification by bias-controlled multiplex PCR, followed by high-throughput sequencing. Under the source paper's analysis protocol: To quantify the absolute abundance of each unique TCRbeta CDR3 region, sequences were collapsed and filtered. Usable DNA was measured by amplifying reference genes present in all nucleated cells, and TCRbeta template counts were normalized to that usable DNA to estimate T cell fraction. Repertoire TCRs were annotated as SARS-CoV-2-specific by exact matching of V gene, CDR3 amino acid sequence and J gene to a known reactive TCR set. The reference SARS-CoV-2 TCR set came from MIRA and was filtered for enrichment in COVID-19-positive ImmuneCODE repertoires, removing public or cross-reactive TCRs. Using the MIRA antigens, annotated TCRs were further analysed by specific ORF or by position within an ORF. Breadth was defined as the number of annotated unique rearrangements divided by the total number of unique productive rearrangements, and depth was defined as the summed frequency of the annotated unique rearrangements. Group comparisons of TCR breadth used two-sided Wilcoxon rank-sum tests. The table was pulled from immuneACCESS by TCRdb, which kept in-frame rearrangements only. Such tables lose some clones; where checked, under half of the loss comes from unresolved V genes, and the rest has no known cause. V and J calls and clone size come straight from that table; D and trimming were deduced from the DNA. A total of around 350,000 clones appear in this sample, about 88% of them only once. The ten largest clones capture approximately 3.5% of the sample.

Per the germline V gene (reference sequence), GTSNPN is the CDR1 and SVGIG is the CDR2. The V end gives up 3 bases and the J end 7 bases, leaving 8 bases in the junction not matched to a gene. The CDR3 covers 15 residues, taking in both the cysteine and the phenylalanine. The DNA shown is the 45-base CDR3, in frame from base 1. The material sequenced was peripheral blood, taken in a trial of Ad26.COV2.S vaccine versus placebo. The TCR was taken from a person between 18 and 65 years old who received the Ad26.COV2.S COVID-19 vaccine or a placebo. The chain couples TRBV30 to TRBJ2-2, and 10 junctional nucleotides match TRBD1. The CDR3 region reads CAWRLPGQGIGELFF. DNA sequence: TGTGCCTGGAGGCTCCCGGGACAGGGGATCGGGGAGCTGTTTTTT.